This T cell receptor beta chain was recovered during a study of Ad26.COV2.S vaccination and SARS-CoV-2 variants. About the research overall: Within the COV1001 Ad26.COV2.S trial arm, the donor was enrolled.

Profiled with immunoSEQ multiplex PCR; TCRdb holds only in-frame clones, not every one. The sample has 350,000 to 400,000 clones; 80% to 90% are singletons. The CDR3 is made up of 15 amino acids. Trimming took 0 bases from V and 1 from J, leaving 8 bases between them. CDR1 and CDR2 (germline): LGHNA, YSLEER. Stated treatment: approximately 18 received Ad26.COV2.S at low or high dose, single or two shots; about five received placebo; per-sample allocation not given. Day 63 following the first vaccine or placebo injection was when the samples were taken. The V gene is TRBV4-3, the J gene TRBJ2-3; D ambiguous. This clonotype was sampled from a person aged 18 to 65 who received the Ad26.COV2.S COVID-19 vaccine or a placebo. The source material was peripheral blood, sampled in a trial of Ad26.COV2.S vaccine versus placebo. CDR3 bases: TGCGCCAGCAGCCAAGATTATCGCCGCACAGATACGCAGTATTTT. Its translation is CASSQDYRRTDTQYF.